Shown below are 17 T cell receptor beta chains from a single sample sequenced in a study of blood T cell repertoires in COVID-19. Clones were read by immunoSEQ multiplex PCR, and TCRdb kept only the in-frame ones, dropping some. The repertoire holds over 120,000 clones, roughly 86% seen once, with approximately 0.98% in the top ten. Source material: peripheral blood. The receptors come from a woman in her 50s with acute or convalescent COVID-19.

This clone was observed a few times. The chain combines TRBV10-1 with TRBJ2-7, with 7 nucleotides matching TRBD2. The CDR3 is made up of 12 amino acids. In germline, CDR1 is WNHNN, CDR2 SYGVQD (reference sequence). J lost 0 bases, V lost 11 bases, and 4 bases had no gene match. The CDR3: CAAGTTSYEQYF. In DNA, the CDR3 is TGCGCCGCCGGGACTACCTCCTACGAGCAGTACTTC.

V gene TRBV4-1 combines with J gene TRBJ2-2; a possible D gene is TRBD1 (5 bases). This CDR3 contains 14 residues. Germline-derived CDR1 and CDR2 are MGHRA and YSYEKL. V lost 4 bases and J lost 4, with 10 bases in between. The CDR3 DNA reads TGCGCCAGCAGCCGGGGCAGAGCCACCGGGGAGCTGTTTTTT. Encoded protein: CASSRGRATGELFF.

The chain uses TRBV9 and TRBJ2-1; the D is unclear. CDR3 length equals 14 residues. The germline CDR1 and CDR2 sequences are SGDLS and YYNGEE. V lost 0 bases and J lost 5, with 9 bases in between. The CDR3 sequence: CASSVDSFDNEQFF. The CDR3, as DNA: TGTGCCAGCAGCGTAGATAGTTTTGACAATGAGCAGTTCTTC. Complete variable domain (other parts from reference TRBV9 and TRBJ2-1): DSGVTQTPKHLITATGQRVTLRCSPRSGDLSVYWYQQSLDQGLQFLIQYYNGEERAKGNILERFSAQQFPDLHSELNLSSLELGDSALYFCASSVDSFDNEQFFGPGTRLTVL.

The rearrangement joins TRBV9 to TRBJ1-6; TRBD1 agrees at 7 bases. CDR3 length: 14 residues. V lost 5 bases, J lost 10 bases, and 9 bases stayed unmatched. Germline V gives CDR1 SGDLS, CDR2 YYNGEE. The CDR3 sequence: CASRREGDSSPLHF. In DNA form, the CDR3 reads TGTGCCAGCAGACGAGAGGGGGACAGCTCACCCCTCCACTTT.

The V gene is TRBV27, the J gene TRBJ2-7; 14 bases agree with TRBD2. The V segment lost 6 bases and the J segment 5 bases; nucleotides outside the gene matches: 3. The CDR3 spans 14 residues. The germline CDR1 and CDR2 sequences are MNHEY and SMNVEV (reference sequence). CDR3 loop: CASRGLAGVDEQYF. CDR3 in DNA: TGTGCCAGCAGGGGACTAGCGGGAGTTGACGAGCAGTACTTC.

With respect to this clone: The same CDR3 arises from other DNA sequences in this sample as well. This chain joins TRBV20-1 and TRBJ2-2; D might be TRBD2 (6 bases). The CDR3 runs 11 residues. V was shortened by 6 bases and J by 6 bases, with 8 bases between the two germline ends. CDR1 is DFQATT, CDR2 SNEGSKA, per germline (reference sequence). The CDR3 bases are TGCAGTGCCGGGAGAGCCGGGGAGCTGTTTTTT. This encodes CSAGRAGELFF.

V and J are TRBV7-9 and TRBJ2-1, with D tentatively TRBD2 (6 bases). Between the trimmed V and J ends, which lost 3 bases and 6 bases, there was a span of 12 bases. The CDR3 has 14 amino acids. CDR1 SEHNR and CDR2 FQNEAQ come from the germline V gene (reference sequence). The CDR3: CASSFGGPVNEQFF. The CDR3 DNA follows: TGTGCCAGCAGCTTTGGAGGGCCGGTCAATGAGCAGTTCTTC.

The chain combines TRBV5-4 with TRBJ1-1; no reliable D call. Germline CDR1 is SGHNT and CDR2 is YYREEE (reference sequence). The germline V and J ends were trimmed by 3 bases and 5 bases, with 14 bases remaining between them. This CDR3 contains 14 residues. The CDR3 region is CASSSFGVETEAFF. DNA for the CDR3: TGTGCCAGCAGCTCGTTTGGAGTTGAGACTGAAGCTTTCTTT.

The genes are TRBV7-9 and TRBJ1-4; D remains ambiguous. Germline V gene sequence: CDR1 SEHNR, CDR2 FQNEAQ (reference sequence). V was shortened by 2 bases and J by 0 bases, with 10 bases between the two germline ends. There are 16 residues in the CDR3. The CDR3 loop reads CASSLIREATNEKLFF. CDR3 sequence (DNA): TGTGCCAGCAGCTTAATTAGGGAGGCAACTAATGAAAAACTGTTTTTT.

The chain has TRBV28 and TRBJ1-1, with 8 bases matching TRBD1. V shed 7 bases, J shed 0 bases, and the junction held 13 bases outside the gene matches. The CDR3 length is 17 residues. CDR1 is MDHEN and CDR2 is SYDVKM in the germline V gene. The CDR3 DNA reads TGTGCCAGCAACCCCGCCGGGACAGGCCCGTTGAACACTGAAGCTTTCTTT. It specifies CASNPAGTGPLNTEAFF.

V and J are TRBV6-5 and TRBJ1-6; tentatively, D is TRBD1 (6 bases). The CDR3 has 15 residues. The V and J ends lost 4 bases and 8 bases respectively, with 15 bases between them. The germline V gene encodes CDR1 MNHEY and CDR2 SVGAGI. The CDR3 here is CASSSGQSTDSPLHF. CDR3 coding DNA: TGTGCCAGCAGTTCCGGACAGAGTACGGATTCACCCCTCCACTTT.

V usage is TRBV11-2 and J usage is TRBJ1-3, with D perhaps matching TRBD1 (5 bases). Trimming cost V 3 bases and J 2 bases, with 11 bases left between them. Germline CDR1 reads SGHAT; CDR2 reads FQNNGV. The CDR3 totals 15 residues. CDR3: CASSLTVYAGNTIYF. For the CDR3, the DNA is TGTGCCAGCAGCTTGACAGTTTACGCTGGAAACACCATATATTTT.

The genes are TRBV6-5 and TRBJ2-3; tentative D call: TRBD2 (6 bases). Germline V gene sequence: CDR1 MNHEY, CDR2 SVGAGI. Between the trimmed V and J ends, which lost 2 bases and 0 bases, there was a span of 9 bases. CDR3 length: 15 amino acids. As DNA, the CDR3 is TGTGCCAGCAGTTACGGGACTCTGAGCACAGATACGCAGTATTTT. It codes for CASSYGTLSTDTQYF.

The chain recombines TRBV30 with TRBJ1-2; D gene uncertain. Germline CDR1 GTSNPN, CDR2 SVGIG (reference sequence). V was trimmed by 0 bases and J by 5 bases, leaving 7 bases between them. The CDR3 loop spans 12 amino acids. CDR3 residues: CAWSVSGYGYTF. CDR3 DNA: TGTGCCTGGAGTGTCAGCGGGTATGGCTACACCTTC.

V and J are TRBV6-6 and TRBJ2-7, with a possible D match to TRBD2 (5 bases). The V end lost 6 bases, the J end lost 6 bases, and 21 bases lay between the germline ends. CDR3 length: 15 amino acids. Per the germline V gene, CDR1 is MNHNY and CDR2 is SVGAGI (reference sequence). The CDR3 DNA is TGTGCCAGCAGCCGAACCCAACTAGGAGAGGGCGAGCAGTACTTC. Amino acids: CASSRTQLGEGEQYF.

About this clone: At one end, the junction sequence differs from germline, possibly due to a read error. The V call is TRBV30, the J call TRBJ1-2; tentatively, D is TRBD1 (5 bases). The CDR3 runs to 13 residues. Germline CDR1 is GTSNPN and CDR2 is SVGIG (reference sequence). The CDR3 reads CAWSVAGNSGYTF. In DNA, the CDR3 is TGTGCCTGGAGTGTTGCAGGGAACTCTGGCTACACCTTC.

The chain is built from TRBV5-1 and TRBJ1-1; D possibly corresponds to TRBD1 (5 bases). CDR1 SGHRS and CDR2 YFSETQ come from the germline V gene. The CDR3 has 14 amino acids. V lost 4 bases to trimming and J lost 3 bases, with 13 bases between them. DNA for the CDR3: TGCGCCAGCAGCCCCAGGGAATCGGACACTGAAGCTTTCTTT. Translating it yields CASSPRESDTEAFF.